The rows below give T cell receptor beta chains drawn from one sample of a study of vaccination and CD4 T cells after COVID-19. TCRdb reprocessed the PCR reads with MiXCR, giving one entry per CDR3 protein. This table holds some 8,900 distinct CDR3 sequences, about 41% found once. These receptors' targets are unknown. Sequenced: CD4+ T cells from blood, cultured in vitro. The origin of the receptors is a human donor in good health. Both conserved end residues are part of each CDR3. D genes are given only for firm matches. Size is omitted from some rows. Given values are once, few, many or a class for expanded clones.

TRBV7-8	NA	TRBJ1-5	15	NA	CASSLARISNQPQHF
TRBV19	few	TRBJ2-7	15	NA	CASSRGPGGYYEQYF
TRBV5-8	NA	TRBJ1-2	14	TRBD1	CASSSDRNNYGYTF
TRBV19	NA	TRBJ1-5	20	TRBD1	CASPMWYNWTGHYSNQPQHF
TRBV28	few	TRBJ1-1	17	NA	CASSLWVLRGRNTEAFF
TRBV12-3/TRBV12-4	NA	TRBJ1-1	12	NA	CASSLRGRQAFF
TRBV27	NA	TRBJ1-5	16	NA	CASSAGQFDSNQPQHF
TRBV11-3	NA	TRBJ2-2	15	NA	CASSSYRVTDGELFF
TRBV5-4	NA	TRBJ1-2	16	TRBD1	CASSPAGGKLGSGYTF
TRBV27	NA	TRBJ2-6	20	TRBD2	CASSPLAGGRGGSGANVLTF
TRBV27	NA	TRBJ2-7	15	NA	CASSLYRGAQYEQYF
TRBV27	NA	TRBJ1-1	18	NA	CASSLSNFWQGLNTEAFF
TRBV20-1	few	TRBJ1-1	16	NA	CSASKQGSVMNTEAFF
TRBV6-1	NA	TRBJ1-4	14	TRBD1	CASRGTGINEKLFF
TRBV24-1	few	TRBJ2-3	16	TRBD1	CATSDLWDRGTDTQYF
TRBV27	NA	TRBJ1-1	14	TRBD1	CASSLGQRGTEAFF
TRBV6-4	few	TRBJ1-2	13	TRBD1	CASRASGGGGYTF
TRBV7-2	few	TRBJ1-1	16	NA	CASSFDAGRWNTEAFF
TRBV20-1	NA	TRBJ1-1	13	NA	CSGETGVGTEAFF
TRBV20-1	NA	TRBJ2-7	11	NA	CSASGQFGQYF
TRBV7-2	few	TRBJ2-2	13	NA	CASSSQGTGELFF
TRBV6-2/TRBV6-3	NA	TRBJ2-2	13	NA	CASSNDYTGELFF
TRBV5-1	few	TRBJ2-5	15	NA	CASSLDLMVQETQYF
TRBV19	once	TRBJ1-1	14	NA	CASSISFKNTEAFF
TRBV6-5	few	TRBJ2-1	11	NA	CASSYHHEQFF
TRBV7-8	few	TRBJ1-5	15	NA	CASSLGGVSNQPQHF
TRBV20-1	few	TRBJ1-2	14	TRBD1	CSAPRTGNNYGYTF
TRBV5-1	NA	TRBJ1-2	14	NA	CASSPLAGVGGYTF
TRBV20-1	NA	TRBJ2-5	14	TRBD1	CSAPRTGVKETQYF
TRBV7-2	NA	TRBJ2-7	17	TRBD2	CASSNRPILARTYEQYF
TRBV4-3	few	TRBJ2-7	15	NA	CASSLFPRPDYEQYF
TRBV12-3/TRBV12-4	NA	TRBJ1-1	12	TRBD1	CASNQGATEAFF
TRBV30	few	TRBJ2-7	13	NA	CAWGRGPIYEQYF
TRBV11-2	NA	TRBJ1-1	17	NA	CASSSIISRSEGTEAFF
TRBV5-8	NA	TRBJ1-2	15	NA	CASSLGWGGTRGYTF
TRBV19	NA	TRBJ1-1	12	NA	CASSIVGKEAFF